This paragraph reports one T cell receptor (beta chain). Its antigen is as yet unknown. This record comes from a study of T cells in tuberculosis. The CDR3 length is 15 residues. Per the germline V gene, CDR1 is SQVTM and CDR2 is ANQGSEA. The V end was cut by 0 bases, the J end by 3 bases, with 12 bases between. Whole-study findings and limits: Active tuberculosis alpha repertoires lay closer to GMM-specific TCRs than controls'.

The protocol was immunoSEQ multiplex PCR, while the TCRdb copy is restricted to in-frame clones and leaves out a portion. This table holds roughly 35,000 clones, about nine tenths found once. This receptor was identified in a donor aged 10 to 29 with latent tuberculosis or without tuberculosis infection. Specimen: PBMCs. V and J are TRBV29-1 and TRBJ1-3; tentative D call: TRBD1 (6 bases). The CDR3 loop reads CSVEDTQGYGNTIYF. CDR3 bases: TGCAGCGTTGAAGATACACAGGGTTATGGAAACACCATATATTTT.